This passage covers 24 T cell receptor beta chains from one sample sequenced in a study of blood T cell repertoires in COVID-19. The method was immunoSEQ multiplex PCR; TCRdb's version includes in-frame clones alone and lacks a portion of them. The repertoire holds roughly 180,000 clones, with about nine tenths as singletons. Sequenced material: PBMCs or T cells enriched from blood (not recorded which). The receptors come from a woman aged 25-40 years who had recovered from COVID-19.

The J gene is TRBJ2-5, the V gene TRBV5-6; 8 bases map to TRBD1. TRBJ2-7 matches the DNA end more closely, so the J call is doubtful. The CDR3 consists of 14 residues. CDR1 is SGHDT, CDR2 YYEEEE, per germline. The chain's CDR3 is CASAPRTGNLEQYF. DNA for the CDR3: TGTGCCAGCGCCCCGCGGACAGGGAACCTCGAGCAGTACTTC.

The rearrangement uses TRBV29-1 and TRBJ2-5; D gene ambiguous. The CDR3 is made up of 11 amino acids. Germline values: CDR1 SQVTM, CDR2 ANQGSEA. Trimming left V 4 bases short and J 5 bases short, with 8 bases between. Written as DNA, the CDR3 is TGCAGCGTTGTGTCCAGGGAGACCCAGTACTTC. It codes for CSVVSRETQYF. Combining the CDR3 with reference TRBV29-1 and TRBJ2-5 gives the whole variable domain SAVISQKPSRDICQRGTSLTIQCQVDSQVTMMFWYRQQPGQSLTLIATANQGSEATYESGFVIDKFPISRPNLTFSTLTVSNMSPEDSSIYLCSVVSRETQYFGPGTRLLVL.

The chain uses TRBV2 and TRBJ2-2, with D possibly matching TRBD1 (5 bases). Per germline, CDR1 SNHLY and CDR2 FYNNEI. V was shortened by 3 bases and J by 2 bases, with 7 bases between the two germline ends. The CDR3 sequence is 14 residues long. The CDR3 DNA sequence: TGTGCCAGCAGTGACAGGGCCAACACCGGGGAGCTGTTTTTT. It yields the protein CASSDRANTGELFF.

The DNA of the CDR3 is TGTGCCAGCAGACCCACCTCAGGGGGTAATGAGCAGTTCTTC. Its translation: CASRPTSGGNEQFF. This sequence joins TRBV27 and TRBJ2-1; 7 positions match TRBD1. Trimming cost V 6 bases and J 7 bases; bases outside gene matches: 9. Germline assignment: CDR1 MNHEY and CDR2 SMNVEV (reference sequence). This CDR3 is 14 amino acids long.

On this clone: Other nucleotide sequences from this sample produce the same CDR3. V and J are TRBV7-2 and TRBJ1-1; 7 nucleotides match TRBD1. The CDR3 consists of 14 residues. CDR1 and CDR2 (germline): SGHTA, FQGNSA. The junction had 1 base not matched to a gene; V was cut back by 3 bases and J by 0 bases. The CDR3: CASSLGQMNTEAFF. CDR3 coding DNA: TGTGCCAGCAGCTTGGGACAGATGAACACTGAAGCTTTCTTT.

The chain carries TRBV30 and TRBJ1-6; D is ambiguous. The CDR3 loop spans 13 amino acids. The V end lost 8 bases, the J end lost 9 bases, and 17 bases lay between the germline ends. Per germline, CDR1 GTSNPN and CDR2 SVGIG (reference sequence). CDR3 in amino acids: CATTTGPISPLHF. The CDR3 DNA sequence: TGTGCCACCACCACCGGTCCGATTTCACCCCTCCACTTT.

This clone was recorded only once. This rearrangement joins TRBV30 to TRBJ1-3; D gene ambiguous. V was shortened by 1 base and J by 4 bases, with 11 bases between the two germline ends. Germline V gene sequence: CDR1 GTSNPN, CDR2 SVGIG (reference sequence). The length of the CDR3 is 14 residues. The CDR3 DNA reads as TGTGCCTGGAGTGGATACAGACCAGGAAACACCATATATTTT. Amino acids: CAWSGYRPGNTIYF.

The CDR3 nucleotides read TGTGCCAGCAGTAAGGACAGATACTATGGCTACACCTTC. Amino acid sequence: CASSKDRYYGYTF. The chain links TRBV12-3 or TRBV12-4 to TRBJ1-2, with D perhaps TRBD1 (6 bases). Trimming shortened V by 5 bases and J by 3 bases, and 10 bases separated the two germline ends. This CDR3 is built from 13 residues.

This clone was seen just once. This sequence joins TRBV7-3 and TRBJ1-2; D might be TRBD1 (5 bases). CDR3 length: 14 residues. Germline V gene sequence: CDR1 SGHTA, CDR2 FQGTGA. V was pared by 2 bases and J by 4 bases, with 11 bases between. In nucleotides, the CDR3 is TGTGCCAGCAGCTTAGGAGGGGATGGCTATGGCTACACCTTC. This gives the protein CASSLGGDGYGYTF.

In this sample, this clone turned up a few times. As DNA, the CDR3 is TGCGCCAGCAGCGCGGACAGGGTTTATGGCTACACCTTC. This translates into CASSADRVYGYTF. V and J are TRBV5-1 and TRBJ1-2; TRBD1 agrees at 8 bases. Trimming removed 4 bases from V and 5 bases from J; junction bases left unmatched: 4. The CDR3 runs 13 residues. Germline V gene lookup returns CDR1 SGHRS and CDR2 YFSETQ.

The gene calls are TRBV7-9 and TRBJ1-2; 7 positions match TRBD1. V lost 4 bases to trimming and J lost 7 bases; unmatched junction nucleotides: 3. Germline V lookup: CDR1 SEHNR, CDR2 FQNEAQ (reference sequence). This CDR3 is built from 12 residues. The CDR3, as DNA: TGTGCCAGCAGCTCCGGACAGGTTGGCTACACCTTC. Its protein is CASSSGQVGYTF. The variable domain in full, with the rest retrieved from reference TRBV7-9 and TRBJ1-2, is DTGVSQNPRHKITKRGQNVTFRCDPISEHNRLYWYRQTLGQGPEFLTYFQNEAQLEKSRLLSDRFSAERPKGSFSTLEIQRTEQGDSAMYLCASSSGQVGYTFGSGTRLTVV.

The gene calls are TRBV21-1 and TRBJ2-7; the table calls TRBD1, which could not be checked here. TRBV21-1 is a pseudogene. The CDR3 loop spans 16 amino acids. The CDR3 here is CASSKNALTGTYEQYF. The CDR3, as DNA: TGTGCCAGCAGCAAAAACGCTTTGACAGGGACCTACGAGCAGTACTTC.

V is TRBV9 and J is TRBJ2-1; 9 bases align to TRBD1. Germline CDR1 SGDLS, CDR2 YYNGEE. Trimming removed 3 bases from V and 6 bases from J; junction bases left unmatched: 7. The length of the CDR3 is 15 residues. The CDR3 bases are TGTGCCAGCAGCGAACCGGGACAGGGTCGCAATGAGCAGTTCTTC. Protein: CASSEPGQGRNEQFF.

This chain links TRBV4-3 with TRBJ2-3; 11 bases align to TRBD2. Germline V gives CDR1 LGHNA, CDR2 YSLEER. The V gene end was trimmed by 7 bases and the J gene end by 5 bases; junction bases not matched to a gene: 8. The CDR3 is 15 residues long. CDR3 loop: CASTSTSGSRDTQYF. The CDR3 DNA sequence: TGCGCCAGCACTTCAACTAGCGGGAGTAGAGATACGCAGTATTTT.

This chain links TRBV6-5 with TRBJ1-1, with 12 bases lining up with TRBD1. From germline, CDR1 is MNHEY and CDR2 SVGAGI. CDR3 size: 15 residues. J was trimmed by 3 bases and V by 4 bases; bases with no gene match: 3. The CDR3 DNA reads TGTGCCAGCAGTTCGGGACAGGGGGCGGACACTGAAGCTTTCTTT. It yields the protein CASSSGQGADTEAFF.

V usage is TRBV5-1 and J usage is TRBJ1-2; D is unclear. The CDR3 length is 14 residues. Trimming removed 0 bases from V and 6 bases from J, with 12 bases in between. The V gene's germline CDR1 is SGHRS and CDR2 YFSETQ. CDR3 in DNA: TGCGCCAGCAGCTTGGAATCCTCCGAGGATGGCTACACCTTC. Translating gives CASSLESSEDGYTF.

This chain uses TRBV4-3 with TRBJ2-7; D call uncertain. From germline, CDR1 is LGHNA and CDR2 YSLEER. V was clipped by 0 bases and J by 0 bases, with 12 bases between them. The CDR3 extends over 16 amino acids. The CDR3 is CASSQDLLSSSYEQYF. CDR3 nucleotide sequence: TGCGCCAGCAGCCAAGATCTACTATCTAGCTCCTACGAGCAGTACTTC.

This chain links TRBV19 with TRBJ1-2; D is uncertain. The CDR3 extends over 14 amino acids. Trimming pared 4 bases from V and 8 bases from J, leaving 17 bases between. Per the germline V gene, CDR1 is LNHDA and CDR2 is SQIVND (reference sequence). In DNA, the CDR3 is TGTGCCAGTAGTACCCGGGCGGCGGGCAGCGGCTACACCTTC. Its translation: CASSTRAAGSGYTF.

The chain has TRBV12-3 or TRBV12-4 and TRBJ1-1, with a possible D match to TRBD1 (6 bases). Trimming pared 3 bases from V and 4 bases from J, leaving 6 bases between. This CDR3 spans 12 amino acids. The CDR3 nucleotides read TGTGCCAGCAGTTTGACAGGCACTGAAGCTTTCTTT. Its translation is CASSLTGTEAFF.

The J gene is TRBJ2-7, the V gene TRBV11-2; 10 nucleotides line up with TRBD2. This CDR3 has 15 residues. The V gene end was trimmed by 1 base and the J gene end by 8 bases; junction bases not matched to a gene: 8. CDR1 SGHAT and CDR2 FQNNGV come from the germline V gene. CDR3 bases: TGTGCCAGCAGCTTAGCGGAGGCTAGCGGGGGACAGCAGTACTTC. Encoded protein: CASSLAEASGGQQYF. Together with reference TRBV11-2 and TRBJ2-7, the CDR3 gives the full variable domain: EAGVAQSPRYKIIEKRQSVAFWCNPISGHATLYWYQQILGQGPKLLIQFQNNGVVDDSQLPKDRFSAERLKGVDSTLKIQPAKLEDSAVYLCASSLAEASGGQQYFGPGTRLTVT.

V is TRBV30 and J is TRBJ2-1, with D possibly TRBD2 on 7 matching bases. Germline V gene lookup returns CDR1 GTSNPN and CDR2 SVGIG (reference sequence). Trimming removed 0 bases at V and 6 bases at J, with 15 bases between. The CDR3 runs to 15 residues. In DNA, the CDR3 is TGTGCCTGGAGTGTTGAAAAGGGGGGGACCAATGAGCAGTTCTTC. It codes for CAWSVEKGGTNEQFF.

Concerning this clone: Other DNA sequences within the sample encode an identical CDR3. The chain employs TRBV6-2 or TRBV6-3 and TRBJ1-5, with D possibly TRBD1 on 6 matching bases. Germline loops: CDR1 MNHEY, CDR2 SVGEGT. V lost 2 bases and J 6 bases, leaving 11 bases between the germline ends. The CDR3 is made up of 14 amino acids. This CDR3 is CASSYGGTGQPQHF. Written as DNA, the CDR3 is TGTGCCAGCAGTTACGGGGGCACGGGTCAGCCCCAGCATTTT.

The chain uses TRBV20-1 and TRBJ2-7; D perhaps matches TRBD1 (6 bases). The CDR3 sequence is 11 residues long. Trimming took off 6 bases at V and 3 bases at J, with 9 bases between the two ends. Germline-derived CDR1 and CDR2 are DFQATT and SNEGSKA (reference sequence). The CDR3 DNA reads TGCAGTGCCGGGGACAACTACGAGCAGTACTTC. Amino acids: CSAGDNYEQYF.

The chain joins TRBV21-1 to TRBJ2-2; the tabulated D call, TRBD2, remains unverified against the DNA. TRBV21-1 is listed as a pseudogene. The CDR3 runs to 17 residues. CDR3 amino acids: CASSKKYYGPAENPLFF. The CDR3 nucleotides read TGTGCCAGCAGCAAAAAGTATTATGGACCAGCGGAGAACCCGCTGTTTTTT.